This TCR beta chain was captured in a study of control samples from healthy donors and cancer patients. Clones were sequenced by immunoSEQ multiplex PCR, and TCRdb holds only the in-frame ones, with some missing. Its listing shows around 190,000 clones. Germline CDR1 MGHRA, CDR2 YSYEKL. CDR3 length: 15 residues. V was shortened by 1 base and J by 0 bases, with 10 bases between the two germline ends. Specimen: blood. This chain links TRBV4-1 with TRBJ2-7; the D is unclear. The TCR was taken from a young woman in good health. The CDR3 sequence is CASSQATGYSYEQYF. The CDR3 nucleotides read TGCGCCAGCAGCCAAGCAACCGGGTACTCCTACGAGCAGTACTTC.